The 21 T cell receptor beta chains below were found in one sample sequenced in a study of identical twins' blood T cells. TCRdb re-called the 5' RACE reads with MiXCR, one entry per CDR3 protein. This table has 300,000 to 450,000 distinct CDR3 sequences, roughly 27% appearing once. Input material: PBMCs. The receptors shown here come from a woman aged 18 to 50 in good health.

Points on this clonotype: The junction shows a germline mismatch at one end, possibly a read error. This chain joins TRBV2 and TRBJ2-3; weak D call: TRBD1 (5 bases). Looked up from germline, CDR1 is SNHLY and CDR2 is FYNNEI. This CDR3 has 14 amino acids. CDR3 nucleotides: TGTGCCACCATGGACCTTTTTCCCACAGGTACGCAGTATTTT. This encodes CATMDLFPTGTQYF.

This clonotype was found a few times. The chain uses TRBV5-1 and TRBJ2-7; 7 bases fit TRBD2. The CDR3 has 17 amino acids. The J segment lost 4 bases and the V segment lost 1 base, leaving 14 bases of the junction unmatched. CDR1 and CDR2 from the germline V gene are SGHRS and YFSETQ. In DNA, the CDR3 is TGCGCCAGCAGCTTGAGCGGGACCCGGCGGACGGATTACGAGCAGTACTTC. Protein sequence: CASSLSGTRRTDYEQYF.

The V gene is TRBV7-9, the J gene TRBJ2-3, with D unclear. Germline CDR1 is SEHNR and CDR2 is FQNEAQ (reference sequence). The CDR3 runs to 16 residues. The ends were cut back, 0 bases at V and 1 base at J, with 11 bases in the middle. DNA of the CDR3: TGTGCCAGCAGCTTAGCGCTGTGGGTGCGCACAGATACGCAGTATTTT. Translation gives CASSLALWVRTDTQYF.

This clonotype was observed a few times. The chain employs TRBV6-2 or TRBV6-3 and TRBJ2-3; possible D gene TRBD2, 6 bases. This CDR3 comprises 17 residues. Between the trimmed V and J ends, which lost 2 bases and 2 bases, there was a span of 17 bases. Germline V CDR1 and CDR2: MNHEY, SVGEGT. The CDR3 DNA sequence: TGTGCCAGCAGTTACCGGAAGGTGGTGCGGGACACAGATACGCAGTATTTT. It translates to CASSYRKVVRDTDTQYF.

This clonotype turned up a few times. This chain links TRBV20-1 with TRBJ1-1, with a tentative D call TRBD1 (5 bases). The CDR3 is 16 amino acids. Trimming pared 5 bases from V and 2 bases from J, leaving 21 bases between. CDR1 is DFQATT, CDR2 SNEGSKA, per germline (reference sequence). The CDR3 coding sequence is TGCAGTGCTGGGTCCCCATTGACAGAGCGCAACACTGAAGCTTTCTTT. Its protein is CSAGSPLTERNTEAFF.

This rearrangement joins TRBV19 to TRBJ2-5; 11 nucleotides match TRBD2. The germline CDR1 and CDR2 sequences are LNHDA and SQIVND (reference sequence). Trimming removed 3 bases from V and 0 bases from J; junction bases left unmatched: 6. This CDR3 has 17 amino acids. For the CDR3, the DNA is TGTGCCAGTAGTATGCCCCAGGGACTAGCGGACCAAGAGACCCAGTACTTC. The encoded protein is CASSMPQGLADQETQYF.

This clonotype was observed a few times. J is TRBJ1-1 and V is TRBV6-5; TRBD1 aligns across 7 bases. CDR3 length: 14 residues. The germline gives CDR1 MNHEY, CDR2 SVGAGI. The ends lost 6 bases at V and 7 bases at J; junction bases unmatched: 11. This CDR3 is CASRSPSTGIEAFF. The CDR3 region has the DNA TGTGCCAGCAGGTCCCCATCGACAGGGATTGAAGCTTTCTTT.

On this clonotype itself: A clone one base away is much larger, so this may be a read error. V and J are TRBV3-1 and TRBJ2-1; unclear D gene. Looked up from germline, CDR1 is LGHDT and CDR2 is YNNKEL (reference sequence). The CDR3 covers 11 residues. CDR3: CAGSQGLEQFF. The DNA of the CDR3 is TGTGCCGGCAGCCAAGGCCTTGAGCAGTTCTTC.

This sequence joins TRBV20-1 and TRBJ2-3; 8 bases fit TRBD2. The germline V gene encodes CDR1 DFQATT and CDR2 SNEGSKA (reference sequence). This CDR3 is 15 amino acids long. V dropped 6 bases and J dropped 3; count of bases not matched to a gene: 11. CDR3 DNA sequence: TGCAGTGCGGGAAAAGCGGGAGTTTTGACAGATACGCAGTATTTT. This gives the protein CSAGKAGVLTDTQYF.

The V gene is TRBV29-1, the J gene TRBJ2-7; TRBD1 aligns across 8 bases. J lost 4 bases, V lost 5 bases, and 10 bases had no gene match. This CDR3 is 14 amino acids long. CDR1 and CDR2 from the germline V gene are SQVTM and ANQGSEA. The CDR3, as DNA: TGCAGCGTTTTTGACAGGGACAGGAGTTACGAGCAGTACTTC. As protein: CSVFDRDRSYEQYF.

V and J are TRBV18 and TRBJ1-2; D gene unclear. Trimming left V 4 bases short and J 4 bases short, with 16 bases between. Germline values: CDR1 KGHSH, CDR2 LQKENI. This CDR3 region has 15 residues. The CDR3 region has the DNA TGTGCCAGCTCACTTGAGGGAGGCAGTACCTATGGCTACACCTTC. Protein sequence: CASSLEGGSTYGYTF.

This clonotype was counted only a few times. V gene TRBV4-3 combines with J gene TRBJ2-1; tentatively, D is TRBD1 (5 bases). Germline assignment: CDR1 LGHNA and CDR2 YSLEER. There are 14 residues in the CDR3. V lost 4 bases and J 5 bases, leaving 12 bases between the germline ends. CDR3 region: CASSRQMINNEQFF. Written as DNA, the CDR3 is TGCGCCAGCAGCCGACAGATGATTAACAATGAGCAGTTCTTC.

This chain uses TRBV20-1 with TRBJ1-2; D remains unclear. The CDR3 runs to 13 residues. Germline V lookup: CDR1 DFQATT, CDR2 SNEGSKA (reference sequence). V was trimmed by 0 bases and J by 2 bases, leaving 7 bases between them. The CDR3 DNA reads TGCAGTGCTAGAGACAGGAACAACTATGGCTACACCTTC. This translates into CSARDRNNYGYTF.

The chain carries TRBV6-5 and TRBJ1-1, with D maybe TRBD1 (6 bases). CDR3 length: 14 amino acids. V shed 6 bases and J shed 7 bases, with 18 bases lying between them. CDR1 MNHEY and CDR2 SVGAGI come from the germline V gene. Here the CDR3 reads CASRGVGGRGEAFF. CDR3 DNA sequence: TGTGCCAGCAGGGGGGTGGGGGGCAGGGGTGAAGCTTTCTTT.

The gene calls are TRBV10-3 and TRBJ1-2; D remains unclear. V gave up 0 bases and J gave up 10 bases, with 3 bases separating them. CDR3 size: 10 residues. CDR1 and CDR2 from the germline V gene are ENHRY and SYGVKD. CDR3 residues: CAISESYYTF. The CDR3 DNA reads as TGTGCCATCAGTGAGTCTTACTACACCTTC.

This clonotype was seen a handful of times. V gene TRBV12-3 or TRBV12-4 combines with J gene TRBJ1-6, with no clear D. The CDR3 has 15 amino acids. The V and J ends lost 6 bases and 9 bases respectively, with 18 bases between them. CDR3 protein: CASRERMRESSPLHF. The CDR3 DNA reads TGTGCCAGCAGGGAACGGATGCGGGAGAGTTCACCCCTCCACTTT.

Turning to this clonotype: This sequence may be a read error, since a much larger clone differs from it by one base. This chain joins TRBV10-3 and TRBJ2-5; 7 bases align to TRBD1. This CDR3 has 13 residues. Germline-derived CDR1 and CDR2 are ENHRY and SYGVKD. The CDR3 region has the DNA TGTGCCATCAGTCCGGGACAGCAAGAGGCCCAGTACTTC. Its translation: CAISPGQQEAQYF.

This clonotype has at least ten counts. This chain links TRBV5-1 with TRBJ2-3; D is uncertain. The germline gives CDR1 SGHRS, CDR2 YFSETQ. This CDR3 has 16 residues. Trimming removed 0 bases at V and 3 bases at J, with 14 bases between. CDR3 sequence: CASSLGSSSSTDTQYF. DNA of the CDR3: TGCGCCAGCAGCTTGGGGTCTTCCAGTAGTACAGATACGCAGTATTTT.

This clonotype was counted only a few times. The chain couples TRBV20-1 to TRBJ1-1, with a possible D match to TRBD1 (6 bases). CDR3 size: 16 residues. Trimming removed 0 bases at V and 4 bases at J, with 18 bases between. Germline lookup yields CDR1 DFQATT and CDR2 SNEGSKA (reference sequence). The CDR3 bases are TGCAGTGCTAGAGATTTCGGTGTGAGGGGGAGCACTGAAGCTTTCTTT. The encoded protein is CSARDFGVRGSTEAFF.

The chain has TRBV2 and TRBJ1-4; D call uncertain. The V gene lost 0 bases and the J gene lost 10 bases, with 12 bases spanning the gap. Germline V gene sequence: CDR1 SNHLY, CDR2 FYNNEI. CDR3 length equals 14 residues. The CDR3 here is CASSEAHSRGKLFF. In DNA form, the CDR3 reads TGTGCCAGCAGTGAAGCCCACAGCCGGGGAAAACTGTTTTTT.

The gene calls are TRBV30 and TRBJ1-5, with a tentative D call TRBD1 (6 bases). Trimming removed 2 bases from V and 0 bases from J, with 11 bases in between. CDR1 is GTSNPN, CDR2 SVGIG, per germline (reference sequence). This CDR3 comprises 15 residues. This CDR3 reads CAWSLGQHSNQPQHF. Written as DNA, the CDR3 is TGTGCCTGGAGTTTAGGACAGCATAGCAATCAGCCCCAGCATTTT.